The 30 T cell receptor beta chains given below trace back to one sample, sequenced in a study of shared clonotypes between healthy human individuals. Naive CD8 cells lacked CD45RO, underwent positive selection for CCR7 and left out terminally differentiated effector memory CD45RA+ cells. Sequencing used immunoSEQ multiplex PCR; TCRdb keeps in-frame clones, though not all of them. This table has around 2,000,000 clones, about 95% appearing once. Sequenced input: naive CD8+ T cells sorted from blood. These receptors all stem from a man aged 18 to 30 in good health.

The chain employs TRBV9 and TRBJ2-2; D unclear. The CDR3 has 17 residues. Trimming shortened V by 0 bases and J by 0 bases, and 12 bases separated the two germline ends. CDR1 and CDR2 (germline): SGDLS, YYNGEE. The CDR3 protein is CASSVATAFSNTGELFF. Written as DNA, the CDR3 is TGTGCCAGCAGCGTAGCTACGGCCTTTTCGAACACCGGGGAGCTGTTTTTT.

This clone was counted a single time. The chain employs TRBV5-6 and TRBJ1-1, with 7 nucleotides matching TRBD1. CDR3 length: 15 residues. Germline CDR1 is SGHDT and CDR2 is YYEEEE. The junction had 8 bases not matched to a gene; V was cut back by 6 bases and J by 0 bases. The CDR3 region is CASNRDRGMNTEAFF. The DNA for the CDR3 is TGTGCCAGCAACCGGGACAGAGGAATGAACACTGAAGCTTTCTTT.

The rearrangement joins TRBV4-2 to TRBJ2-5; TRBD2 aligns across 8 bases. CDR1 and CDR2 from the germline V gene are LGHNA and YNFKEQ. The CDR3 is 16 residues long. With 1 base clipped from V and 5 bases from J, the junction kept 9 bases outside the gene matches. The CDR3, as DNA: TGTGCCAGCAGCCAAGGGAGGGGCGGGGGGACGGAGACCCAGTACTTC. Translated, it gives CASSQGRGGGTETQYF.

The CDR3 DNA reads TGTGCCAGCAGCTCCCGGGACTTCACCTACAATGAGCAGTTCTTC. Translation: CASSSRDFTYNEQFF. The chain has TRBV5-4 and TRBJ2-1, with D perhaps TRBD2 (6 bases). This CDR3 has 15 amino acids. Trimming cost V 3 bases and J 2 bases, with 12 bases left between them. The germline gives CDR1 SGHNT, CDR2 YYREEE (reference sequence).

The chain carries TRBV4-3 and TRBJ2-7; unclear D gene. V lost 1 base to trimming and J lost 5 bases, with 9 bases between them. The CDR3 has 13 residues. Germline V CDR1 and CDR2: LGHNA, YSLEER. The CDR3 protein is CASSQVLWNEQYF. In nucleotides, the CDR3 is TGCGCCAGCAGCCAAGTTTTGTGGAACGAGCAGTACTTC.

The chain uses TRBV30 and TRBJ2-2; D gene uncertain. The CDR3 is 11 amino acids. V was cut by 2 bases and J by 6 bases, with 4 bases left in between. Germline V gene data show CDR1 as GTSNPN and CDR2 as SVGIG (reference sequence). CDR3 nucleotide sequence: TGTGCCTGGAGTACGGCCGGGGAGCTGTTTTTT. Its translation: CAWSTAGELFF.

Concerning this clone itself: The sample holds other DNA sequences that translate to the same CDR3. This chain connects TRBV2 to TRBJ2-7; D tentatively fits TRBD1 or TRBD2 (5 bases each). The CDR3 is 14 residues long. Germline V gene data show CDR1 as SNHLY and CDR2 as FYNNEI. V lost 1 base to trimming and J lost 0 bases, with 7 bases between them. The CDR3 DNA reads TGTGCCAGCAGTGAAGGAGGGGTCTCCTACGAGCAGTACTTC. Translation gives CASSEGGVSYEQYF.

The V call is TRBV7-2, the J call TRBJ1-1; maybe TRBD1 (5 bases). CDR1 SGHTA and CDR2 FQGNSA come from the germline V gene. This CDR3 region has 15 residues. Trimming left V 1 base short and J 4 bases short, with 13 bases between. The DNA for the CDR3 is TGTGCCAGCAGCTTAGTGGGGGGTCGGGCCACTGAAGCTTTCTTT. Translating it yields CASSLVGGRATEAFF.

The rearrangement links TRBV7-2 to TRBJ2-7; the match to TRBD1 covers 9 bases. Germline CDR1 reads SGHTA; CDR2 reads FQGNSA. This CDR3 contains 16 residues. The V segment lost 0 bases and the J segment 4 bases; nucleotides outside the gene matches: 7. CDR3 nucleotides: TGTGCCAGCAGCTTAGCGGCGGGACAGGGAGCGTACGAGCAGTACTTC. The encoded protein is CASSLAAGQGAYEQYF.

Notes on this clone: The same CDR3 can be traced to other DNA sequences in this sample. The rearrangement uses TRBV4-2 and TRBJ2-7; 9 nucleotides align to TRBD1. This CDR3 is built from 13 residues. Germline loops: CDR1 LGHNA, CDR2 YNFKEQ. With V trimmed by 3 bases and J by 5 bases, 2 bases remained unmatched. The chain's CDR3 is CASSQDRGNEQYF. CDR3 bases: TGTGCCAGCAGCCAGGACAGGGGTAACGAGCAGTACTTC.

The chain recombines TRBV4-1 with TRBJ1-2; 9 positions match TRBD1. V trimming: 3 bases; J trimming: 6 bases; junction bases outside the gene matches: 8. CDR3 length: 15 residues. Germline-derived CDR1 and CDR2 are MGHRA and YSYEKL. The CDR3 coding sequence is TGCGCCAGCAGCCATATTACAGGGGGCCTGGATGGCTACACCTTC. It specifies CASSHITGGLDGYTF.

V is TRBV9 and J is TRBJ2-5; TRBD1 aligns across 9 bases. This CDR3 is built from 16 residues. J gave up 7 bases and V 0 bases, and 10 bases lay outside the gene matches. Germline V gene sequence: CDR1 SGDLS, CDR2 YYNGEE. The CDR3 nucleotides are TGTGCCAGCAGCGTAGAGTTCGGACAGGGGCACGGGACCCAGTACTTC. Protein: CASSVEFGQGHGTQYF.

This clone was counted a few times. The genes are TRBV2 and TRBJ1-1; possible D gene TRBD1, 6 bases. CDR3 length: 11 residues. CDR1 is SNHLY and CDR2 is FYNNEI in the germline V gene. Trimming took 4 bases from V and 8 from J, leaving 8 bases between them. In DNA, the CDR3 is TGTGCCAGCAGTGGAACAGGGGAAGCTTTCTTT. Amino acids: CASSGTGEAFF.

The chain links TRBV2 to TRBJ2-7; 12 bases align to TRBD2. This CDR3 contains 14 residues. With V trimmed by 10 bases and J by 0 bases, 4 bases remained unmatched. CDR1 and CDR2 from the germline V gene are SNHLY and FYNNEI. This CDR3 reads CATRLAGVSYEQYF. The DNA for the CDR3 is TGTGCCACTCGACTAGCGGGGGTCTCCTACGAGCAGTACTTC. The variable domain in full, completed from reference TRBV2 and TRBJ2-7, reads EPEVTQTPSHQVTQMGQEVILRCVPISNHLYFYWYRQILGQKVEFLVSFYNNEISEKSEIFDDQFSVERPDGSNFTLKIRSTKLEDSAMYFCATRLAGVSYEQYFGPGTRLTVT.

As for this clone: Other DNA sequences in this sample translate to the same CDR3. The V gene is TRBV28, the J gene TRBJ2-7, with D hard to call. The V gene lost 3 bases and the J gene lost 0 bases, with 6 bases spanning the gap. Germline V gives CDR1 MDHEN, CDR2 SYDVKM. The CDR3 sequence is 13 residues long. Here the CDR3 reads CASSFASSYEQYF. The CDR3, as DNA: TGTGCCAGCAGTTTCGCGTCCTCCTACGAGCAGTACTTC.

The V gene is TRBV5-4, the J gene TRBJ1-3; 10 nucleotides agree with TRBD1. J gave up 6 bases and V 7 bases, and 4 bases lay outside the gene matches. The CDR3 is 13 amino acids. Germline assignment: CDR1 SGHNT and CDR2 YYREEE (reference sequence). The CDR3 protein is CASVGTGENTIYF. The CDR3, as DNA: TGTGCCAGCGTTGGGACAGGGGAAAACACCATATATTTT.

The chain carries TRBV5-1 and TRBJ1-3; D call uncertain. V lost 5 bases to trimming and J lost 3 bases, with 18 bases between them. Germline V gene data show CDR1 as SGHRS and CDR2 as YFSETQ. This CDR3 contains 16 residues. The CDR3 bases are TGCGCCAGCAGGCCCGTCGGCGGGGAAGTTGGAAACACCATATATTTT. It encodes CASRPVGGEVGNTIYF.

This clone was found a few times. V is TRBV28 and J is TRBJ1-2, with D unresolved. The CDR3 loop spans 13 amino acids. V lost 5 bases and J lost 4, with 11 bases in between. The germline V gene encodes CDR1 MDHEN and CDR2 SYDVKM. The CDR3 DNA is TGTGCCAGCAGTCCTCTACGAGGCTATGGCTACACCTTC. It yields the protein CASSPLRGYGYTF.

A word on this clone: The same CDR3 arises from other DNA sequences in this sample as well. The chain has TRBV7-9 and TRBJ1-4; D unresolved. V lost 4 bases and J 4 bases, leaving 10 bases between the germline ends. This CDR3 contains 14 residues. Germline assignment: CDR1 SEHNR and CDR2 FQNEAQ (reference sequence). CDR3 coding DNA: TGTGCCAGCAGCTCAAGTTCCCTTAATGAAAAACTGTTTTTT. Its protein is CASSSSSLNEKLFF.

CDR3 amino acids: CASSLVTSGAPNTGELFF. Written as DNA, the CDR3 is TGTGCCAGCAGCTTAGTGACTAGCGGGGCCCCGAACACCGGGGAGCTGTTTTTT. V gene TRBV7-6 combines with J gene TRBJ2-2; TRBD2 matches at 11 bases. The CDR3 is 18 amino acids. V lost 1 base and J lost 0; bases outside the gene matches: 4. CDR1 SGHVS and CDR2 FNYEAQ come from the germline V gene. Filled out from reference TRBV7-6 and TRBJ2-2, the complete variable domain reads GAGVSQSPRYKVTKRGQDVALRCDPISGHVSLYWYRQALGQGPEFLTYFNYEAQQDKSGLPNDRFSAERPEGSISTLTIQRTEQRDSAMYRCASSLVTSGAPNTGELFFGEGSRLTVL.

The chain recombines TRBV13 with TRBJ1-1, with TRBD1 matching over 7 bases. Germline V gene data show CDR1 as PRHDT and CDR2 as FYEKMQ (reference sequence). V dropped 3 bases and J dropped 6; count of bases not matched to a gene: 7. The CDR3 consists of 14 residues. The chain's CDR3 is CASSFWGRGAEAFF. The DNA for the CDR3 is TGTGCCAGCAGCTTCTGGGGCAGGGGGGCTGAAGCTTTCTTT.

J is TRBJ2-7 and V is TRBV19, with 7 bases matching TRBD1. From germline, CDR1 is LNHDA and CDR2 SQIVND (reference sequence). V shed 0 bases, J shed 7 bases, and the junction held 6 bases outside the gene matches. This CDR3 has 14 amino acids. The CDR3 sequence is CASSIEIQGPEQYF. The CDR3 bases are TGTGCCAGTAGTATAGAGATACAGGGGCCAGAGCAGTACTTC. Full variable domain (outside the CDR3, taken from reference TRBV19 and TRBJ2-7): DGGITQSPKYLFRKEGQNVTLSCEQNLNHDAMYWYRQDPGQGLRLIYYSQIVNDFQKGDIAEGYSVSREKKESFPLTVTSAQKNPTAFYLCASSIEIQGPEQYFGPGTRLTVT.

As regards this clone: This sample also contains other DNA sequences that code for the same CDR3. The CDR3 sequence: CASSYSEGNSPLHF. The DNA for the CDR3 is TGTGCCAGCAGTTACTCGGAGGGTAATTCACCCCTCCACTTT. The rearrangement uses TRBV6-5 and TRBJ1-6; no clear D. This CDR3 is built from 14 residues. Germline V lookup: CDR1 MNHEY, CDR2 SVGAGI. The V and J ends lost 0 bases and 6 bases respectively, with 6 bases between them.

This CDR3 reads CASSLIDEQFF. The CDR3 nucleotides read TGTGCCAGCAGTTTAATCGATGAGCAGTTCTTC. The chain combines TRBV28 with TRBJ2-1; D is undetermined. Germline V lookup: CDR1 MDHEN, CDR2 SYDVKM. V was pared by 2 bases and J by 8 bases, with 4 bases between. This CDR3 has 11 amino acids.

This chain connects TRBV9 to TRBJ2-7; 12 bases are a match to TRBD1. J was trimmed by 5 bases and V by 4 bases; bases with no gene match: 7. This CDR3 region has 15 residues. Germline assignment: CDR1 SGDLS and CDR2 YYNGEE. DNA of the CDR3: TGTGCCAGCAGCTCGGGACAGGGGGCGTGGGACGAGCAGTACTTC. Translation: CASSSGQGAWDEQYF.

V usage is TRBV19 and J usage is TRBJ1-1, with unresolved D. Deletions cut 7 bases from V and 5 bases from J, with 17 bases between. Germline V gene data show CDR1 as LNHDA and CDR2 as SQIVND (reference sequence). This CDR3 contains 14 residues. The CDR3 is CASTPFTSLTEAFF. In DNA, the CDR3 is TGTGCCAGTACCCCGTTTACGAGTTTAACTGAAGCTTTCTTT.

V usage is TRBV27 and J usage is TRBJ2-3, with TRBD1 identical over 10 bases. The CDR3 contains 16 residues. Germline values: CDR1 MNHEY, CDR2 SMNVEV (reference sequence). After removal of 6 bases from V and 1 base from J, the junction contained 7 bases not matched to a gene. Here the CDR3 reads CASRYRQGAGTDTQYF. CDR3 bases: TGTGCCAGCAGATACCGACAGGGGGCAGGCACAGATACGCAGTATTTT.

The genes are TRBV6-5 and TRBJ1-2; TRBD1 is a possible D gene (5 bases). This CDR3 has 14 residues. Per the germline V gene, CDR1 is MNHEY and CDR2 is SVGAGI. V shed 2 bases and J shed 6 bases, with 13 bases lying between them. CDR3 coding DNA: TGTGCCAGCAGTTACGGGGGGAGGAAGGATGGCTACACCTTC. Its protein product is CASSYGGRKDGYTF.

This chain joins TRBV7-9 and TRBJ2-5; perhaps D is TRBD1 or TRBD2 (5 bases each). CDR3 length: 15 amino acids. Trimming took off 1 base at V and 5 bases at J, with 14 bases between the two ends. Germline V lookup: CDR1 SEHNR, CDR2 FQNEAQ (reference sequence). The CDR3 sequence is CASSLERGVRETQYF. In DNA form, the CDR3 reads TGTGCCAGCAGCTTAGAACGGGGCGTCAGGGAGACCCAGTACTTC.

The chain joins TRBV25-1 to TRBJ2-7; D possibly corresponds to TRBD1 (6 bases). The CDR3 loop spans 15 amino acids. Germline-derived CDR1 and CDR2 are MGHDK and SYGVNS. V shed 4 bases and J shed 0 bases, with 13 bases lying between them. CDR3 DNA: TGTGCCAGCAGTGCGGACAGTTGGGACTCCTACGAGCAGTACTTC. Translating it yields CASSADSWDSYEQYF.